This T cell receptor beta chain emerged from a study of T cell responses to AZD1222 COVID-19 vaccine. The assay was immunoSEQ multiplex PCR, and TCRdb's table has in-frame clones only and misses some. The sample carries 150,000 to 200,000 clones, approximately 90% recorded once. To note about this clone: Its antigen is unidentified.

Study-level findings and limits: CD4 TCRs associated with vaccination spanned spike, dominating at 160-218 and 743-854. Most donors were white British, females outnumbered males, and clonal diversity was possibly underestimated. The study identified only a handful of AZD1222 recipients as seropositive at baseline. It was only after the peak T cell response that any repertoires were sampled.

In germline, CDR1 is MNHEY, CDR2 SMNVEV (reference sequence). The CDR3 has 15 amino acids. Trimming removed 6 bases from V and 5 bases from J, with 17 bases in between. The sequencing here drew on peripheral blood, taken 28 days after the second AZD1222 dose. This receptor was identified in an adult who received the AZD1222 COVID-19 vaccine. V is TRBV27 and J is TRBJ2-1; a possible D gene is TRBD2 (5 bases). CDR3 residues: CASSTGLRLNNEQFF. For the CDR3, the DNA is TGTGCCAGCAGCACCGGACTGAGACTTAACAATGAGCAGTTCTTC.